This TCR beta chain was recovered during a study of OX40 agonist ivuxolimab in advanced cancers. The wider study: At doses from 0.01 to 10 mg/kg, patients were given intravenous ivuxolimab every 2 weeks. A diagnosis of hepatocellular carcinoma, melanoma, renal cell or head and neck cancer was present in dose-escalation patients. Among those enrolled, mean age was about 62 years (range roughly 20 to 85) and 82.7% were male.

The CDR3 runs to 15 residues. Trimming removed 5 bases from V and 2 bases from J; junction bases left unmatched: 6. CDR1 and CDR2 from the germline V gene are SGHTA and FQGTGA. The sampling schedule covered blood at baseline, cycle 4 day 1, and cycle 7 day 1. The protocol was immunoSEQ multiplex PCR, while the TCRdb copy is restricted to in-frame clones and leaves out a portion. The data show under 75,000 clones, with about 90% seen just once and more than 12% held by the top ten. The chain combines TRBV7-3 with TRBJ2-7; 10 nucleotides match TRBD2. The clonotype comes from an adult with an advanced solid tumor such as melanoma, head and neck, liver or kidney cancer. Sample: CD4+ or CD8+ T cells sorted from blood, taken in a trial of the OX40 agonist ivuxolimab. The DNA for the CDR3 is TGTGCCAGCAGCCAATCCGGGACTAGCGCCTACGAGCAGTACTTC. It codes for CASSQSGTSAYEQYF.